This T cell receptor beta chain was found in a study of blood T cells in healthy people across ages. Findings and limits, study-wide: The diversity estimates, figures obtained from one million T cells, were considered underestimates.

The CDR3 loop spans 20 amino acids. In the case of this clonotype: Its antigen is as yet unknown.

The authors ran a second PCR of about 7 to 11 cycles using a sample-barcoded 5' primer and a J-beta primer mix. A single record per CDR3 protein comes from TCRdb applying MiXCR to the 5' RACE reads. The sample lists 800,000 to 900,000 distinct CDR3 sequences, around 68% occurring once. This TCR was recovered from a man between 25 and 39 years old in good health. Sequenced input: blood. The chain uses TRBV21-1 and TRBJ2-2; the table names TRBD1, a call not compared with the DNA. TRBV21-1 is a pseudogene. The CDR3 reads CASSDRRGGVGNPNTGELFF. DNA of the CDR3: TGTGCCAGCAGCGACCGCCGAGGGGGCGTTGGCAACCCGAACACCGGGGAGCTGTTTTTT.